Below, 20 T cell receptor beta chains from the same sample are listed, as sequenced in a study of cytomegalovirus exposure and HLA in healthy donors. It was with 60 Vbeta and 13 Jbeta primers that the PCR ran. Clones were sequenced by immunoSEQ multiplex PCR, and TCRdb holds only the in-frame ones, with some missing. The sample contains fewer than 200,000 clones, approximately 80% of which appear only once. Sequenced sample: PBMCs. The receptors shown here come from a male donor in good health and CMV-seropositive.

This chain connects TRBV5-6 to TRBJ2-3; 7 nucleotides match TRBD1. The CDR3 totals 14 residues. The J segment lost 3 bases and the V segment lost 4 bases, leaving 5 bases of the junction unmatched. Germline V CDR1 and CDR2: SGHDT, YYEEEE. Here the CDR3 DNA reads TGTGCCAGCAGCCCCGACAGGGTTACAGATACGCAGTATTTT. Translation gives CASSPDRVTDTQYF.

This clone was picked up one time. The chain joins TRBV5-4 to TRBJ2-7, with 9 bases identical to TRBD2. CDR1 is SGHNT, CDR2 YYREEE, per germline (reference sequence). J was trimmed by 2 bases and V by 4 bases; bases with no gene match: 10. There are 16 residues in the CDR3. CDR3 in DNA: TGTGCCAGCAGCAAAGGACTAGCGATTGGAACCTACGAGCAGTACTTC. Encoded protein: CASSKGLAIGTYEQYF. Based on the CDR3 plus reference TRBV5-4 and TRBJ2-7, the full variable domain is ETGVTQSPTHLIKTRGQQVTLRCSSQSGHNTVSWYQQALGQGPQFIFQYYREEENGRGNFPPRFSGLQFPNYSSELNVNALELDDSALYLCASSKGLAIGTYEQYFGPGTRLTVT.

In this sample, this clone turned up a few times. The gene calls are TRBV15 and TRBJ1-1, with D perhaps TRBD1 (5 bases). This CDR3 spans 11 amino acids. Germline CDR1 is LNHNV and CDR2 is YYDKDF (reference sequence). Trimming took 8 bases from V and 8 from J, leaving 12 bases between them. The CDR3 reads CATGGKGEAFF. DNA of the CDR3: TGTGCCACCGGGGGGAAGGGGGAAGCTTTCTTT.

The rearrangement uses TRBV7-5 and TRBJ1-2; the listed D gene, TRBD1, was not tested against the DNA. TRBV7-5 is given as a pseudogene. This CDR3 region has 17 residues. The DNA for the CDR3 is TGTGCCAGAAGCCCGGCCTGGACAGGCCAAGATAACTATGGCTACACCTTC. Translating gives CARSPAWTGQDNYGYTF.

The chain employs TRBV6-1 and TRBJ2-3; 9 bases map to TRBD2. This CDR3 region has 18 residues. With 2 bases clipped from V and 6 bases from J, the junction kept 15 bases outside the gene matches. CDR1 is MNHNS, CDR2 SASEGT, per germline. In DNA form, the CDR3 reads TGTGCCAGCAGTGAATTGGCCGGTCTAGCGGGGATCTCGGATACGCAGTATTTT. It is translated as CASSELAGLAGISDTQYF.

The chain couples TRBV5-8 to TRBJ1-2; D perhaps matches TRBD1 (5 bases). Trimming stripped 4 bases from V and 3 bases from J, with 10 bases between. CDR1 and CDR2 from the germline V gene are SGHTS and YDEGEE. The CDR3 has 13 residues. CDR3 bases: TGTGCCAGCAGCGGCAGGGTTCACTATGGCTACACCTTC. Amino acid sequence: CASSGRVHYGYTF.

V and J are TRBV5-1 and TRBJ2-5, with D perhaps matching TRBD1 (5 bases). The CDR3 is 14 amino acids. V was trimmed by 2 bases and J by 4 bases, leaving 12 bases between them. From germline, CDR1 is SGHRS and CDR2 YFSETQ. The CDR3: CASSFARRGETQYF. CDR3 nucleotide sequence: TGCGCCAGCAGCTTCGCTCGTAGGGGAGAGACCCAGTACTTC.

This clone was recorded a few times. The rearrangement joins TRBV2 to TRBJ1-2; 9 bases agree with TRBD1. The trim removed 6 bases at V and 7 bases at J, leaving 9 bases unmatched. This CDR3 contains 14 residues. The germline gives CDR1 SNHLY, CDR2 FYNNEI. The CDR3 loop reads CASRPGQGIPGYTF. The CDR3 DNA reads TGTGCCAGCAGGCCGGGACAGGGAATACCTGGCTACACCTTC.

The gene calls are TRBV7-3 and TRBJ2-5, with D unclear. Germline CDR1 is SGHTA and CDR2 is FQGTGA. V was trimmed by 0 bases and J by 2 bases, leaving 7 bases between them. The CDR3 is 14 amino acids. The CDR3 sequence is CASSLTVGQETQYF. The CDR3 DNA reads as TGTGCCAGCAGCTTAACGGTCGGTCAAGAGACCCAGTACTTC.

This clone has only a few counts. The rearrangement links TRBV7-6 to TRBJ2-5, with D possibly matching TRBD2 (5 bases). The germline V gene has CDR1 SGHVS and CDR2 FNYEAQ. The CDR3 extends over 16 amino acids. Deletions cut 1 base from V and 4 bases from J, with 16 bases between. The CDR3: CASSLGERNPRETQYF. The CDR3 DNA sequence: TGTGCCAGCAGCTTAGGGGAGAGGAACCCACGAGAGACCCAGTACTTC.

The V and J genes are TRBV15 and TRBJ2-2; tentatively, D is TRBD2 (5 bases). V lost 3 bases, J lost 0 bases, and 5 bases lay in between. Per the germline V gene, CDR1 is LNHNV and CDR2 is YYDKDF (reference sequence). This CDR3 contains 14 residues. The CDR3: CATSSGANTGELFF. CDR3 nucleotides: TGTGCCACCAGCAGCGGGGCGAACACCGGGGAGCTGTTTTTT.

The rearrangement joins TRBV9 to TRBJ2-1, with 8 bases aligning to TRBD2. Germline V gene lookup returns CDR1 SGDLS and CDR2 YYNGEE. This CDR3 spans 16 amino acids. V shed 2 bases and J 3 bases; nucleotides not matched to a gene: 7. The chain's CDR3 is CASSVLAGVIYNEQFF. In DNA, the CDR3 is TGTGCCAGCAGCGTTCTAGCGGGTGTAATCTACAATGAGCAGTTCTTC.

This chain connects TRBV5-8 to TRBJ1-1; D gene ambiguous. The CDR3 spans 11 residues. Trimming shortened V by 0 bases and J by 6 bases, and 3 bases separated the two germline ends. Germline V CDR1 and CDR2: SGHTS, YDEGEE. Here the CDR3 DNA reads TGTGCCAGCAGCTTGGCGGCTGAAGCTTTCTTT. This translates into CASSLAAEAFF.

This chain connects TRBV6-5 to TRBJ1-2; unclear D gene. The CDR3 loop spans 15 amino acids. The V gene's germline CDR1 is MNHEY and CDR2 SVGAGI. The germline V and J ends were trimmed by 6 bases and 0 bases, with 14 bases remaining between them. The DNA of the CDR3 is TGTGCCAGCAGCCCCGAGTATGGGCCTAACTATGGCTACACCTTC. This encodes CASSPEYGPNYGYTF.

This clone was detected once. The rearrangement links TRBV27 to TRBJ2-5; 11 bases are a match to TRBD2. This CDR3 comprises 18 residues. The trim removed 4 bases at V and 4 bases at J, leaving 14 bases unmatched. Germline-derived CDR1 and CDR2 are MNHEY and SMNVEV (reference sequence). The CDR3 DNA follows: TGTGCCAGCAGTTCCTTAGCGGGGGGGCTGGGAGGTGGAGAGACCCAGTACTTC. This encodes CASSSLAGGLGGGETQYF.

DNA of the CDR3: TGTGCCAGCTCACCTGTTGGCGGGGGGGCAGATACGCAGTATTTT. Translating it yields CASSPVGGGADTQYF. The chain joins TRBV18 to TRBJ2-3, with TRBD2 matching 9 bases. CDR1 is KGHSH, CDR2 LQKENI, per germline. V lost 3 bases, J lost 4 bases, and 5 bases stayed unmatched. The CDR3 sequence is 15 residues long.

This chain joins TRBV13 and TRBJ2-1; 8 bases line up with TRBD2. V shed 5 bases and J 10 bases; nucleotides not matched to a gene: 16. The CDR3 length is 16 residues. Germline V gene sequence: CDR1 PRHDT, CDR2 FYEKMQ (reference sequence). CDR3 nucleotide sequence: TGTGCCAGCAGCCCCCAAAGGGTAGCGGGGAGAGGGGAGCAGTTCTTC. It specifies CASSPQRVAGRGEQFF. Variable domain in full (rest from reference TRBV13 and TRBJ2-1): AAGVIQSPRHLIKEKRETATLKCYPIPRHDTVYWYQQGPGQDPQFLISFYEKMQSDKGSIPDRFSAQQFSDYHSELNMSSLELGDSALYFCASSPQRVAGRGEQFFGPGTRLTVL.

As DNA, the CDR3 is TGTTCCGCCAGGGTCGCAAACCAGGGGGCGAACACTGAAGCTTTCTTT. Its translation: CSARVANQGANTEAFF. The V call is TRBV7-9, the J call TRBJ1-1, with TRBD1 matching 8 bases. The CDR3 sequence is 16 residues long. CDR1 and CDR2 (germline): SEHNR, FQNEAQ (reference sequence).

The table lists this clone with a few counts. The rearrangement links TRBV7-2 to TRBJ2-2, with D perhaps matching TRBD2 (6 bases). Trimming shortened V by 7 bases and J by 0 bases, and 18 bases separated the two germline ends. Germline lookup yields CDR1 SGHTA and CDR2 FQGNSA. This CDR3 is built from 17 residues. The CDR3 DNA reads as TGTGCCAGCACCTTTAAGGCGGGACTCTCGAACACCGGGGAGCTGTTTTTT. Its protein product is CASTFKAGLSNTGELFF.

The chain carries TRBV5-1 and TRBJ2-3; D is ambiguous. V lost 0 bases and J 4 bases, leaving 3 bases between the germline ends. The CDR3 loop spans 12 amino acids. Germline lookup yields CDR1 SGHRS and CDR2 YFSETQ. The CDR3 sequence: CASSLAADTQYF. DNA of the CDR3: TGCGCCAGCAGCTTGGCCGCAGATACGCAGTATTTT. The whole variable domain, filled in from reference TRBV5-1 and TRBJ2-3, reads KAGVTQTPRYLIKTRGQQVTLSCSPISGHRSVSWYQQTPGQGLQFLFEYFSETQRNKGNFPGRFSGRQFSNSRSEMNVSTLELGDSALYLCASSLAADTQYFGPGTRLTVL.